The rows below give T cell receptor beta chains drawn from one sample of a study of cytomegalovirus exposure and HLA in healthy donors. The assay was immunoSEQ multiplex PCR, and TCRdb's table has in-frame clones only and misses some. The sample consists of fewer than 200,000 clones, approximately 81% of them appearing once. What was sequenced was PBMCs. The origin of the receptors is a man aged 18-30 years in good health and CMV-seropositive. Both conserved end residues are part of each CDR3. D genes are given only for firm matches.

V gene: TRBV5-5
D gene: NA
J gene: TRBJ1-4
CDR3 protein: CASSLATTTNEKLFF

V gene: TRBV7-9
D gene: NA
J gene: TRBJ2-2
CDR3 protein: CASSVRTGELFF

V gene: TRBV6-5
D gene: TRBD2
J gene: TRBJ2-3
CDR3 protein: CASSYSFTSGGDTQYF

V gene: TRBV7-7
D gene: NA
J gene: TRBJ2-5
CDR3 protein: CASSADSPGETQYF

V gene: TRBV7-2
D gene: NA
J gene: TRBJ2-2
CDR3 protein: CASSLNQGPTGELFF

V gene: TRBV2
D gene: TRBD2
J gene: TRBJ2-2
CDR3 protein: CASSWVVGAGDLRLNTGELFF

V gene: TRBV7-2
D gene: TRBD1
J gene: TRBJ1-3
CDR3 protein: CASSLVLTGPGNTIYF

V gene: TRBV5-4
D gene: NA
J gene: TRBJ1-1
CDR3 protein: CASSFDRNTEAFF

V gene: TRBV27
D gene: TRBD1
J gene: TRBJ2-7
CDR3 protein: CASSPGTGNEQYF

V gene: TRBV18
D gene: NA
J gene: TRBJ1-4
CDR3 protein: CASSQWTSPNEKLFF

V gene: TRBV18
D gene: NA
J gene: TRBJ1-5
CDR3 protein: CASSPSGGLKGGSNQPQHF

V gene: TRBV5-6
D gene: NA
J gene: TRBJ1-3
CDR3 protein: CASQGTVSGNTIYF

V gene: TRBV9
D gene: NA
J gene: TRBJ2-2
CDR3 protein: CASSLGREKNTGELFF

V gene: TRBV5-1
D gene: NA
J gene: TRBJ1-1
CDR3 protein: CASTLAGAGRDTEAFF

V gene: TRBV5-1
D gene: TRBD1
J gene: TRBJ2-7
CDR3 protein: CASNRGLEQYF

V gene: TRBV11-1
D gene: TRBD1
J gene: TRBJ2-1
CDR3 protein: CASSPGQGASYNEQFF

V gene: TRBV13
D gene: TRBD1
J gene: TRBJ2-5
CDR3 protein: CASSLEGQGSQETQYF

V gene: TRBV2
D gene: NA
J gene: TRBJ1-1
CDR3 protein: CASRGDGGAEAFF

V gene: TRBV2
D gene: TRBD2
J gene: TRBJ2-5
CDR3 protein: CASSGVGGAGETQYF

V gene: TRBV20-1
D gene: NA
J gene: TRBJ2-2
CDR3 protein: CSAANTGELFF

V gene: TRBV10-3
D gene: NA
J gene: TRBJ2-3
CDR3 protein: CAIRTGTRTDTQYF

V gene: TRBV18
D gene: TRBD2
J gene: TRBJ2-3
CDR3 protein: CASSLKRDSTDTQYF

V gene: TRBV5-4
D gene: TRBD1
J gene: TRBJ1-2
CDR3 protein: CASTTGAYNNYGYTF

V gene: TRBV7-2
D gene: NA
J gene: TRBJ2-5
CDR3 protein: CASSLMSGTETQYF

V gene: TRBV9
D gene: TRBD1
J gene: TRBJ2-6
CDR3 protein: CASSPFGDRGSGANGLTF

V gene: TRBV5-6
D gene: TRBD1
J gene: TRBJ1-2
CDR3 protein: CASSGTSDRARNYGYTF

V gene: TRBV7-2
D gene: TRBD1
J gene: TRBJ2-2
CDR3 protein: CASSLVGQVLFTGELFF

V gene: TRBV7-9
D gene: NA
J gene: TRBJ1-5
CDR3 protein: CASSLEEAQPQHF

V gene: TRBV19
D gene: NA
J gene: TRBJ2-7
CDR3 protein: CATSPGISEQYF

V gene: TRBV6-6
D gene: NA
J gene: TRBJ1-2
CDR3 protein: CASSYGSAGANGYTF

V gene: TRBV4-3
D gene: NA
J gene: TRBJ1-1
CDR3 protein: CASSQSGPTEAFF

V gene: TRBV11-2
D gene: NA
J gene: TRBJ2-5
CDR3 protein: CASSLNRVGETQYF

V gene: TRBV7-6
D gene: NA
J gene: TRBJ2-1
CDR3 protein: CASSALVASWSNEQFF

V gene: TRBV9
D gene: NA
J gene: TRBJ2-7
CDR3 protein: CASSVLGGAQEQYF

V gene: TRBV7-8
D gene: TRBD1
J gene: TRBJ1-5
CDR3 protein: CASSLDRGQPQHF

V gene: TRBV25-1
D gene: NA
J gene: TRBJ2-1
CDR3 protein: CASSEWRGDYNEQFF

V gene: TRBV6-4
D gene: NA
J gene: TRBJ2-1
CDR3 protein: CASSDSTSNEQFF

V gene: TRBV6-1
D gene: NA
J gene: TRBJ1-5
CDR3 protein: CASSNPLGQNQPQHF

V gene: TRBV13
D gene: NA
J gene: TRBJ1-1
CDR3 protein: CASSLAWRDTEAFF

V gene: TRBV5-1
D gene: TRBD1
J gene: TRBJ1-1
CDR3 protein: CASSSKGAENTEAFF

V gene: TRBV19
D gene: NA
J gene: TRBJ1-2
CDR3 protein: CASSIPGRDYGYTF

V gene: TRBV6-5
D gene: NA
J gene: TRBJ1-5
CDR3 protein: CASSPNSNQPQHF

V gene: TRBV7-2
D gene: TRBD1
J gene: TRBJ2-1
CDR3 protein: CASRKGTGENEQFF

V gene: TRBV7-2
D gene: TRBD2
J gene: TRBJ2-1
CDR3 protein: CASSRAGGNYNEQFF

V gene: TRBV5-5
D gene: NA
J gene: TRBJ1-3
CDR3 protein: CASRLRQESSGNTIYF

V gene: TRBV7-8
D gene: TRBD2
J gene: TRBJ2-3
CDR3 protein: CASSPGAGRGTDTQYF

V gene: TRBV29-1
D gene: NA
J gene: TRBJ2-7
CDR3 protein: CSVRLGEHSEQYF

V gene: TRBV7-9
D gene: TRBD1
J gene: TRBJ2-7
CDR3 protein: CASSPRVGTGSYEQYF

V gene: TRBV4-2
D gene: TRBD2
J gene: TRBJ2-3
CDR3 protein: CASSQSGTSATDTQYF

V gene: TRBV5-6
D gene: NA
J gene: TRBJ1-5
CDR3 protein: CASSLAGRGGGNQPQHF

V gene: TRBV6-1
D gene: NA
J gene: TRBJ1-6
CDR3 protein: CASTEVYNSPLHF

V gene: TRBV6-6
D gene: NA
J gene: TRBJ1-4
CDR3 protein: CASSSTEKLFF

V gene: TRBV5-1
D gene: TRBD1
J gene: TRBJ2-1
CDR3 protein: CASSRTGGPYNEQFF